One sample yielded the 5 T cell receptor beta chains listed below, sequenced in a study of blood T cell repertoires in COVID-19. Here immunoSEQ multiplex PCR was the method, and the copy in TCRdb shows in-frame clones only, minus some. This sample has 200,000 to 250,000 clones; under 90% occur once, and the top ten carry more than 3%. The specimen sequenced was PBMCs or T cells enriched from blood (not recorded which). These receptors came from a woman in her sixties or seventies who had recovered from COVID-19.

The V and J genes are TRBV5-1 and TRBJ2-5, with 7 bases aligning to TRBD1. CDR3 length: 14 amino acids. The V segment lost 3 bases and the J segment 4 bases; nucleotides outside the gene matches: 6. Germline CDR1 and CDR2: SGHRS and YFSETQ. The DNA of the CDR3 is TGCGCCAGCAGCTCGGGACAGACACTAGAGACCCAGTACTTC. Translating gives CASSSGQTLETQYF.

This rearrangement joins TRBV4-3 to TRBJ2-7; 8 nucleotides match TRBD2. V was pared by 1 base and J by 3 bases, with 5 bases of the junction left unmatched. Per germline, CDR1 LGHNA and CDR2 YSLEER. This CDR3 region has 15 residues. CDR3 sequence reads: CASSQVAGGNYEQYF. The CDR3 DNA reads as TGCGCCAGCAGCCAAGTTGCGGGGGGAAACTACGAGCAGTACTTC.

The gene calls are TRBV5-5 and TRBJ1-2, with a possible D match to TRBD1 (6 bases). This CDR3 spans 12 amino acids. Germline V lookup: CDR1 SGHKS, CDR2 YYEKEE (reference sequence). The V gene lost 2 bases and the J gene lost 12 bases, with 14 bases spanning the gap. The CDR3 DNA sequence: TGTGCCAGCAGCTTACCAGGACAGCGAGACACCTTC. It codes for CASSLPGQRDTF.

The genes are TRBV5-6 and TRBJ2-7, with 11 positions matching TRBD1. The CDR3 has 15 residues. V shed 3 bases and J 1 base; nucleotides not matched to a gene: 3. Germline V lookup: CDR1 SGHDT, CDR2 YYEEEE. The CDR3: CASSYGTGGSYEQYF. The DNA of the CDR3 is TGTGCCAGCAGCTACGGGACAGGGGGTTCCTACGAGCAGTACTTC.

CDR3 DNA: TGCGCCAGCAGCCAAATCAACTTGATTGAGCGGGAGCACGAGCAGTACTTC. It codes for CASSQINLIEREHEQYF. This rearrangement joins TRBV4-1 to TRBJ2-7, with TRBD2 matching over 8 bases. The CDR3 runs to 17 residues. V lost 2 bases and J lost 5; bases outside the gene matches: 14. The germline V gene has CDR1 MGHRA and CDR2 YSYEKL.